This T cell receptor beta chain was captured in a study of vaccination effects on CD4 cells after COVID-19. Subsequent to a culture period of 10 to 11 days, CD4+ T cells were isolated. Half-medium replacement with IL-2 medium occurred on days 3 and 7. Overall study results and limits: Small numbers of convalescent patients limited the study. It also lacked early post-infection timepoints.

As for this clone: Its antigen is unknown.

Profiled with immunoSEQ multiplex PCR; TCRdb holds only in-frame clones, not every one. The repertoire holds 45,000 or so clones, with approximately 81% as singletons. This CDR3 spans 13 amino acids. V gave up 6 bases and J gave up 2 bases, with 11 bases separating them. Germline V lookup: CDR1 SGHAT, CDR2 FQDESV (reference sequence). The clonotype originates from a human donor who had a prior SARS-CoV-2 infection. The sample was CD4+ T cells from PBMCs cultured without peptide, taken before COVID-19 vaccination. The V call is TRBV11-1, the J call TRBJ2-7; tentative D call: TRBD1 (6 bases). The DNA of the CDR3 is TGTGCCAGCAGTTCTACAGGGACCTACGAGCAGTACTTC. This sequence encodes CASSSTGTYEQYF.